A few counts support the clone carrying this T cell receptor (beta chain). The method was immunoSEQ multiplex PCR; TCRdb's version includes in-frame clones alone and lacks a portion of them. The sample includes around 140,000 clones, under 95% of them seen just once. The data were obtained in a study of control samples from healthy donors and cancer patients. V lost 10 bases, J lost 2 bases, and 7 bases stayed unmatched. The V gene's germline CDR1 is MRHNA and CDR2 SNTAGT. The CDR3 length is 13 residues. The chain joins TRBV6-4 to TRBJ2-5, with 7 bases fitting TRBD1. The receptor was derived from a man younger than 35 in good health. The sample consisted of blood. The CDR3 region has the DNA TGTGCCACCTCGGACAGGCCACAAGAGACCCAGTACTTC. Its translation: CATSDRPQETQYF.